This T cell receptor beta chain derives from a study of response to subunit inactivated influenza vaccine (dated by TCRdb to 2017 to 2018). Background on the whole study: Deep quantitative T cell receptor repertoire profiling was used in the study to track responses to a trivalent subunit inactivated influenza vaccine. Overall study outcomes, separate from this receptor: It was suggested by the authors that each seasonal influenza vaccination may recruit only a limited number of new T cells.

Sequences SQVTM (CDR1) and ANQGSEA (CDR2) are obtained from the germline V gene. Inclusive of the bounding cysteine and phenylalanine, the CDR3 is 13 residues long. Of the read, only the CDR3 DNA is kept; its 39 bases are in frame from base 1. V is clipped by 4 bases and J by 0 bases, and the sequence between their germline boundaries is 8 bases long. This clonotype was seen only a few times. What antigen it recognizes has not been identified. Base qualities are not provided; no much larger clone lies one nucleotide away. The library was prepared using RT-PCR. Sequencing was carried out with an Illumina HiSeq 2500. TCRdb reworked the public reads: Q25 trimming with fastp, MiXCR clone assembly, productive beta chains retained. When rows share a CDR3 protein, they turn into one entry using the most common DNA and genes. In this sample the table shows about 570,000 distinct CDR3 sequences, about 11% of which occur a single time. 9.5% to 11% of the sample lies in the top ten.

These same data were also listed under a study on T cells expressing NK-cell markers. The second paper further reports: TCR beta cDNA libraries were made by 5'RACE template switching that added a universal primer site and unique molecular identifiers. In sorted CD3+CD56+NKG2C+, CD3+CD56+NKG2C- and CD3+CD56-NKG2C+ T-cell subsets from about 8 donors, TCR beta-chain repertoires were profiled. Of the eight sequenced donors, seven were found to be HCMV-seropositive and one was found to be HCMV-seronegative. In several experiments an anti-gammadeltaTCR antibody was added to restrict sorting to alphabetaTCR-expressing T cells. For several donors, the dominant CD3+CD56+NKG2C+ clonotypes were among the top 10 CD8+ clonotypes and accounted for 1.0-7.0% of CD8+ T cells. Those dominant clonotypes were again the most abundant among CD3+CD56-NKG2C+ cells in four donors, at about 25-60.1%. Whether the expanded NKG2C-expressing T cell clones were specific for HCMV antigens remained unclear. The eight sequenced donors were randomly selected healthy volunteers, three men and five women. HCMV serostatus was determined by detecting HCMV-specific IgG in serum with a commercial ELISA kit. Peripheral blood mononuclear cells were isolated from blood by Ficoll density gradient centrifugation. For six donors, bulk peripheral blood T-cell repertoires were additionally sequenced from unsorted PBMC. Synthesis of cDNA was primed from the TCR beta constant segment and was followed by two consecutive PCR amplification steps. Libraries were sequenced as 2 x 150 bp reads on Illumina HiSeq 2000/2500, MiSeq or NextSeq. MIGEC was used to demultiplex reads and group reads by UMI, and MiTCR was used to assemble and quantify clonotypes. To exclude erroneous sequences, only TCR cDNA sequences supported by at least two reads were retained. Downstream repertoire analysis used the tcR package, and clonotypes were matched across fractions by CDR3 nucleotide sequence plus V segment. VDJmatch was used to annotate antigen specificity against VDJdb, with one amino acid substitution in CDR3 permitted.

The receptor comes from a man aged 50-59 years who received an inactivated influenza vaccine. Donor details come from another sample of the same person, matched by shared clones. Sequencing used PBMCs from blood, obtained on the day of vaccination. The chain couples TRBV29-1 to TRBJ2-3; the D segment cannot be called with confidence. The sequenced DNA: TGCAGCGTTGTCGGCAGGAGCACAGATACGCAGTATTTT. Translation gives CSVVGRSTDTQYF.